Following are 11 T cell receptor beta chains from one sample sequenced in a study of OX40 agonist ivuxolimab in advanced cancers. Sequencing used immunoSEQ multiplex PCR; TCRdb keeps in-frame clones, though not all of them. The sample includes around 30,000 clones, about 74% of them seen just once. The sample consisted of CD4+ or CD8+ T cells sorted from blood, taken in a trial of the OX40 agonist ivuxolimab. These receptors all come from an adult with an advanced solid tumor such as melanoma, head and neck, liver or kidney cancer.

The chain links TRBV18 to TRBJ2-1, with D tentatively TRBD2 (6 bases). Looked up from germline, CDR1 is KGHSH and CDR2 is LQKENI. With 7 bases removed from V and 10 bases from J, the gap between germline ends came to 20 bases. This CDR3 is 14 amino acids long. The CDR3 sequence: CASLRGMTGEEQFF. DNA of the CDR3: TGTGCCAGCTTGCGGGGAATGACGGGCGAGGAGCAGTTCTTC.

The rearrangement uses TRBV30 and TRBJ2-5, with no clear D. Germline values: CDR1 GTSNPN, CDR2 SVGIG (reference sequence). This CDR3 contains 11 residues. The V end lost 5 bases, the J end lost 2 bases, and 6 bases lay between the germline ends. The CDR3 spells CAWSSQETQYF. CDR3 sequence (DNA): TGTGCCTGGTCAAGTCAAGAGACCCAGTACTTC.

The V gene is TRBV2, the J gene TRBJ1-2; the D is unclear. Germline V gene sequence: CDR1 SNHLY, CDR2 FYNNEI. The V end lost 7 bases, the J end lost 4 bases, and 7 bases lay between the germline ends. The CDR3 is 11 amino acids. The chain's CDR3 is CASTGGYGYTF. CDR3 coding DNA: TGTGCCAGCACGGGTGGCTATGGCTACACCTTC.

The chain combines TRBV5-1 with TRBJ2-1, with D tentatively TRBD2 (7 bases). V lost 0 bases and J 2 bases, leaving 12 bases between the germline ends. Germline CDR1 and CDR2: SGHRS and YFSETQ. This CDR3 spans 16 amino acids. CDR3 sequence (DNA): TGCGCCAGCAGCTTGGATGGGGGGGCGGCCTACAATGAGCAGTTCTTC. Amino acids: CASSLDGGAAYNEQFF.

There are a few counts of this clone. The J gene is TRBJ2-7, the V gene TRBV28; 10 nucleotides match TRBD1. The CDR3 covers 14 residues. CDR1 MDHEN and CDR2 SYDVKM come from the germline V gene. With 2 bases clipped from V and 6 bases from J, the junction kept 4 bases outside the gene matches. CDR3 protein: CASSLPGTGVEQYV. In nucleotides, the CDR3 is TGTGCCAGCAGTTTACCCGGGACAGGGGTCGAGCAGTACGTC.

This clone turned up a few times. The gene calls are TRBV7-9 and TRBJ1-3; perhaps TRBD1 as D (6 bases). V lost 5 bases and J 3 bases, leaving 8 bases between the germline ends. Germline CDR1 and CDR2: SEHNR and FQNEAQ (reference sequence). This CDR3 is 13 amino acids long. The CDR3 nucleotides are TGTGCCAGCAGCGGCAGGGGTGGAAACACCATATATTTT. Translated, it gives CASSGRGGNTIYF.

The chain is built from TRBV19 and TRBJ2-7; D tentatively fits TRBD1 or TRBD2 (5 bases each). This CDR3 spans 16 amino acids. Germline loops: CDR1 LNHDA, CDR2 SQIVND (reference sequence). V was shortened by 5 bases and J by 0 bases, with 17 bases between the two germline ends. The CDR3 loop is CASSFRDASSSYEQYF. The CDR3 DNA follows: TGTGCCAGTAGTTTCCGGGACGCATCGAGCTCCTACGAGCAGTACTTC.

This clone came up a few times. The V gene is TRBV19, the J gene TRBJ1-2; possible D gene TRBD1, 5 bases. V dropped 6 bases and J dropped 5 bases, with 13 bases sitting between them. The CDR3 loop spans 13 amino acids. Germline CDR1 is LNHDA and CDR2 is SQIVND (reference sequence). The CDR3 DNA reads TGTGCCAGTAGGAGGAGCGAGGGGTATGGCTACACCTTC. It specifies CASRRSEGYGYTF.

This clone was seen only once. The genes are TRBV6-1 and TRBJ2-7; 9 bases line up with TRBD2. V lost 2 bases to trimming and J lost 4 bases; unmatched junction nucleotides: 6. The CDR3 sequence is 15 residues long. CDR1 and CDR2 from the germline V gene are MNHNS and SASEGT. This CDR3 reads CASSENGLAGYEQYV. CDR3 nucleotides: TGTGCCAGCAGTGAAAATGGCCTAGCGGGGTACGAGCAGTACGTC.

J is TRBJ2-1 and V is TRBV5-1; D not certain. The germline V gene has CDR1 SGHRS and CDR2 YFSETQ. The germline V and J ends were trimmed by 0 bases and 9 bases, with 7 bases remaining between them. The CDR3 has 12 amino acids. The CDR3 loop is CASSLVMGEQFF. The CDR3, as DNA: TGCGCCAGCAGCTTGGTGATGGGTGAGCAGTTCTTC.

This clone was counted only a few times. Here the CDR3 DNA reads TGTGCCAGTAGTTTCGGACCCTCCTACGAGCAGTACGTC. Amino acids: CASSFGPSYEQYV. This chain links TRBV19 with TRBJ2-7; D gene unclear. Germline V gene sequence: CDR1 LNHDA, CDR2 SQIVND (reference sequence). The CDR3 covers 13 residues. V dropped 5 bases and J dropped 0 bases, with 8 bases sitting between them.